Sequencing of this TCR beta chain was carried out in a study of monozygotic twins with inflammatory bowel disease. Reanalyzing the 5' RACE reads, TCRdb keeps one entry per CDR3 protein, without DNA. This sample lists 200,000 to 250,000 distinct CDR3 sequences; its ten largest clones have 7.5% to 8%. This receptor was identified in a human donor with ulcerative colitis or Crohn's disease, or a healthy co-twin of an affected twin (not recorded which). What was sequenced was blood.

This CDR3 is CSVAEHTEAFF. The chain links TRBV29-1 to TRBJ1-1. The CDR3 runs 11 residues. Germline lookup yields CDR1 SQVTM and CDR2 ANQGSEA.